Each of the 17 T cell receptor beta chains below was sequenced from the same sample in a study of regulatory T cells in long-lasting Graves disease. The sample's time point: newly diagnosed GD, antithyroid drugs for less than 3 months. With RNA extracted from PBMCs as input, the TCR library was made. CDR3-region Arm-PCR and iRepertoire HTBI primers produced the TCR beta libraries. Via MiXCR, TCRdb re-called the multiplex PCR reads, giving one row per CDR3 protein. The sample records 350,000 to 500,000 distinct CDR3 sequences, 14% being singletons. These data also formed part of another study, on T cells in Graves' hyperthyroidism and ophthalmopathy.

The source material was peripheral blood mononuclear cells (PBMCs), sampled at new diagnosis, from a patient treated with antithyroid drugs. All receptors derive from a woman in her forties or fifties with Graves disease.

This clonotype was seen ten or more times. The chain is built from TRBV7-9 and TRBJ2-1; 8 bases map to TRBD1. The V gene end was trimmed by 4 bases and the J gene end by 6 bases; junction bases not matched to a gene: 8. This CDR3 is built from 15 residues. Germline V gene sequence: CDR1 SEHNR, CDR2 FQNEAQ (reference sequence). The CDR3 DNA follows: TGTGCCAGCAGCTCGTGGACAGGGAAGGTCAATGAGCAGTTCTTC. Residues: CASSSWTGKVNEQFF.

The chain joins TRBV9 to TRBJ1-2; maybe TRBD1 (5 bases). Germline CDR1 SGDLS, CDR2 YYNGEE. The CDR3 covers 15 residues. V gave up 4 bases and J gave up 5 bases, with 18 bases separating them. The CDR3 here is CASSPGTDRLYGYTF. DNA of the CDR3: TGTGCCAGCAGCCCGGGGACCGATAGACTTTATGGCTACACCTTC.

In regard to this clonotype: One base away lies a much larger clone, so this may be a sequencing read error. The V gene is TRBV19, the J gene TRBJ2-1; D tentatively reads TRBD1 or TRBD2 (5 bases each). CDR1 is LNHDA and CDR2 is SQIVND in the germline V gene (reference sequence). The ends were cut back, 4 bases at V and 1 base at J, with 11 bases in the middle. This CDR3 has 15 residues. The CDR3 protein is CASSTGQQSYNEQFF. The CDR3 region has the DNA TGTGCCAGTAGTACGGGGCAGCAATCCTACAATGAGCAGTTCTTC. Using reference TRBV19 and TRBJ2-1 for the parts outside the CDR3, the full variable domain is DGGITQSPKYLFRKEGQNVTLSCEQNLNHDAMYWYRQDPGQGLRLIYYSQIVNDFQKGDIAEGYSVSREKKESFPLTVTSAQKNPTAFYLCASSTGQQSYNEQFFGPGTRLTVL.

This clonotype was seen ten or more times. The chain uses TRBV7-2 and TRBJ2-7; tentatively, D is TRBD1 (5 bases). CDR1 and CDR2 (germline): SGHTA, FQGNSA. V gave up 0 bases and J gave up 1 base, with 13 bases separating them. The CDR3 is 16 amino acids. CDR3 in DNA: TGTGCCAGCAGCTTAGCGTGGCCCCAGGGATCCTACGAGCAGTACTTC. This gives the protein CASSLAWPQGSYEQYF.

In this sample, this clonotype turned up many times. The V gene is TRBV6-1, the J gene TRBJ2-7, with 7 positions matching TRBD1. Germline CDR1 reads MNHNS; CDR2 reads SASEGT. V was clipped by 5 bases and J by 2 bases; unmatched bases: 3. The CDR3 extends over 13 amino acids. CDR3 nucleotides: TGTGCCAGCAGTACCGACAGGGCCTACGAGCAGTACTTC. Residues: CASSTDRAYEQYF.

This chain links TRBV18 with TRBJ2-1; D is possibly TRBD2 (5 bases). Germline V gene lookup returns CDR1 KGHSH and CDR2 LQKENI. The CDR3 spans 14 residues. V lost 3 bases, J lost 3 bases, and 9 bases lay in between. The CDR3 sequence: CASSPDLNYNEQFF. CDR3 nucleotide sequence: TGTGCCAGCTCACCGGACTTAAACTACAATGAGCAGTTCTTC.

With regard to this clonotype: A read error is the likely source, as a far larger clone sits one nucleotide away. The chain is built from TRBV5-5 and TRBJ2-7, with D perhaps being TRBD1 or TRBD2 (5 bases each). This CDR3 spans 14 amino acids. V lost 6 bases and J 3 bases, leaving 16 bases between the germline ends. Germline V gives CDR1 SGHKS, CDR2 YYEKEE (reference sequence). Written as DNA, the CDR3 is TGTGCCAGCACTAGGGACGGGGATAACTACGAGCAGTACTTC. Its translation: CASTRDGDNYEQYF.

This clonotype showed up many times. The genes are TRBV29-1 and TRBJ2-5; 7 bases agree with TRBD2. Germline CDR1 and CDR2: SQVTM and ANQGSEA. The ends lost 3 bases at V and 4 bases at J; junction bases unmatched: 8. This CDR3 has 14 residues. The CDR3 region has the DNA TGCAGCGTTGACTTCTTACTAGCGCTAGAGACCCAGTACTTC. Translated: CSVDFLLALETQYF.

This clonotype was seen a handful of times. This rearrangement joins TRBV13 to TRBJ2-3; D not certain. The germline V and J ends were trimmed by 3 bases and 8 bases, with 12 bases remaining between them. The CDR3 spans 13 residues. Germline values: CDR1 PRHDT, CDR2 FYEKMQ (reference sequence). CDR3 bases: TGTGCCAGCAGCTTTAGGACCCCCCCTACGCAGTATTTT. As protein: CASSFRTPPTQYF. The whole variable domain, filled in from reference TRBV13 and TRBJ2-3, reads AAGVIQSPRHLIKEKRETATLKCYPIPRHDTVYWYQQGPGQDPQFLISFYEKMQSDKGSIPDRFSAQQFSDYHSELNMSSLELGDSALYFCASSFRTPPTQYFGPGTRLTVL.

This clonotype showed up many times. CDR3 coding DNA: TGTGCACCTCCGTGCTCCTACGAGCAGTACTTC. It encodes CAPPCSYEQYF. This sequence joins TRBV2 and TRBJ2-7; unclear D gene. The CDR3 extends over 11 amino acids. Germline loops: CDR1 SNHLY, CDR2 FYNNEI.

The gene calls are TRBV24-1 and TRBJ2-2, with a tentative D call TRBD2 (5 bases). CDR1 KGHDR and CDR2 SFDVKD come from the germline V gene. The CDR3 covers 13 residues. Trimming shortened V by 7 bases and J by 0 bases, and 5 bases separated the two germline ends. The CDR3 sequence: CATRGANTGELFF. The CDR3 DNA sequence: TGTGCCACCAGGGGAGCGAACACCGGGGAGCTGTTTTTT.

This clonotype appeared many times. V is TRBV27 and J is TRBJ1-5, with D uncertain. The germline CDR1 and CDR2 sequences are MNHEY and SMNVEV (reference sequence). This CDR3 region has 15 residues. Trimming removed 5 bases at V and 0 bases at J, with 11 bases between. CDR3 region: CASSPVPYSNQPQHF. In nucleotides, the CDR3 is TGTGCCAGCAGTCCAGTACCTTATAGCAATCAGCCCCAGCATTTT.

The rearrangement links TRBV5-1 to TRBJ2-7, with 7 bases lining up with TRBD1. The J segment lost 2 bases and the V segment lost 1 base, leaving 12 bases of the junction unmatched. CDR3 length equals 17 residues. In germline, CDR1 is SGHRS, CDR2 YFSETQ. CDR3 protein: CASSLNPGGQGAYEQYF. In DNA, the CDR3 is TGCGCCAGCAGCTTGAACCCCGGCGGGCAGGGGGCCTACGAGCAGTACTTC.

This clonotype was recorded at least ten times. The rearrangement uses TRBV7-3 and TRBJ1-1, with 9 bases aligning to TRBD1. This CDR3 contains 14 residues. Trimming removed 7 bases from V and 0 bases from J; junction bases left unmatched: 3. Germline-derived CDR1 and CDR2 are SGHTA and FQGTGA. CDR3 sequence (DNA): TGTGCCAGCATAGGGGACAGGGTGAACACTGAAGCTTTCTTT. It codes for CASIGDRVNTEAFF.

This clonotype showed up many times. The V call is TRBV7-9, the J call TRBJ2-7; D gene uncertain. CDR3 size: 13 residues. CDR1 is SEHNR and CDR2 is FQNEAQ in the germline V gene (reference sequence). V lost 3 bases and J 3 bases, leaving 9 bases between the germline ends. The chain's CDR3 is CASSFSPGYEQYF. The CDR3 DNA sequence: TGTGCCAGCAGCTTCTCTCCAGGCTACGAGCAGTACTTC. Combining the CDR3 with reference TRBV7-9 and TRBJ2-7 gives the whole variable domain DTGVSQNPRHKITKRGQNVTFRCDPISEHNRLYWYRQTLGQGPEFLTYFQNEAQLEKSRLLSDRFSAERPKGSFSTLEIQRTEQGDSAMYLCASSFSPGYEQYFGPGTRLTVT.

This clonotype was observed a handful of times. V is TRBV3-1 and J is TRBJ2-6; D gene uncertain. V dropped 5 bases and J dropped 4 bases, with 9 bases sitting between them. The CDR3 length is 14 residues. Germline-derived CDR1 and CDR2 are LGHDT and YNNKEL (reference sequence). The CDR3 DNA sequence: TGTGCCAGCAGCACAGAGTCCGGGGCCAACGTCCTGACTTTC. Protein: CASSTESGANVLTF.

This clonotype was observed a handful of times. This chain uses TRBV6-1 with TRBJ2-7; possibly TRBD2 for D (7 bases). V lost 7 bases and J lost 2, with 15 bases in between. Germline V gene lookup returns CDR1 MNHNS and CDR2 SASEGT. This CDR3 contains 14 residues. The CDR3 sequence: CASTDGGPPYEQYF. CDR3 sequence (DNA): TGTGCCAGCACCGACGGGGGGCCTCCCTACGAGCAGTACTTC.